These 10 T cell receptor beta chains were all obtained from the same sample, sequenced in a study of T cell responses to AZD1222 COVID-19 vaccine. Method: immunoSEQ multiplex PCR; TCRdb's copy keeps in-frame clones and lacks some. The sample lists approximately 150,000 clones; 94% were seen once. The specimen was peripheral blood, collected 28 days after the second AZD1222 dose. Source of these receptors: an adult who received the AZD1222 COVID-19 vaccine.

The CDR3 region has the DNA TGTGCCAGCTCACCCCCAAGTATCTCTGGAAACACCATATATTTT. This codes for CASSPPSISGNTIYF. The chain employs TRBV18 and TRBJ1-3; D is unresolved. This CDR3 contains 15 residues. Germline V lookup: CDR1 KGHSH, CDR2 LQKENI. Trimming removed 3 bases from V and 0 bases from J, with 9 bases in between. The full variable domain, rest sourced from reference TRBV18 and TRBJ1-3, is NAGVMQNPRHLVRRRGQEARLRCSPMKGHSHVYWYRQLPEEGLKFMVYLQKENIIDESGMPKERFSAEFPKEGPSILRIQQVVRGDSAAYFCASSPPSISGNTIYFGEGSWLTVV.

This clone is a singleton in its sample. The chain links TRBV5-8 to TRBJ1-4; TRBD1 agrees at 11 bases. The CDR3 has 14 residues. J was trimmed by 7 bases and V by 4 bases; bases with no gene match: 3. Germline CDR1 is SGHTS and CDR2 is YDEGEE. The CDR3 loop reads CASSRTGGREKLFF. The CDR3, as DNA: TGTGCCAGCAGCCGGACAGGGGGCCGTGAAAAACTGTTTTTT.

CDR3 sequence (DNA): TGTGCCAGCAGCCAAGATTCGTCGGTTGAAGCTTTCTTT. Its protein is CASSQDSSVEAFF. J is TRBJ1-1 and V is TRBV3-1 (or the pseudogene TRBV3-2); no reliable D call. Trimming removed 0 bases at V and 7 bases at J, with 9 bases between. This CDR3 comprises 13 residues. Germline values: CDR1 LGHDT, CDR2 YNNKEL (reference sequence).

The chain joins TRBV11-3 to TRBJ2-2, with D uncertain. V gave up 6 bases and J gave up 5 bases, with 10 bases separating them. This CDR3 has 13 residues. Per the germline V gene, CDR1 is SGHNT and CDR2 is YENEEA. CDR3 loop: CASRQEATGELFF. Here the CDR3 DNA reads TGTGCCAGCAGACAAGAGGCTACCGGGGAGCTGTTTTTT.

The rearrangement joins TRBV12-2 to TRBJ2-6; TRBD2, the table's D call, lacks a check against the DNA. TRBV12-2 is a pseudogene locus. The CDR3 totals 13 residues. The CDR3 loop is CASRLSGANVLTF. CDR3 bases: TGTGCAAGTCGCCTCTCTGGGGCCAACGTCCTGACTTTC.

This chain uses TRBV6-5 with TRBJ1-5, with D perhaps matching TRBD1 (5 bases). Looked up from germline, CDR1 is MNHEY and CDR2 is SVGAGI. The CDR3 spans 14 residues. V lost 2 bases and J 6 bases, leaving 11 bases between the germline ends. In nucleotides, the CDR3 is TGTGCCAGCAGTTACGGCAGGGATAGTCAGCCCCAGCATTTT. This encodes CASSYGRDSQPQHF.

The rearrangement links TRBV27 to TRBJ2-7, with D tentatively TRBD1 (6 bases). The V end lost 0 bases, the J end lost 0 bases, and 12 bases lay between the germline ends. This CDR3 is 16 amino acids long. Germline V lookup: CDR1 MNHEY, CDR2 SMNVEV (reference sequence). The CDR3 nucleotides read TGTGCCAGCAGTTTATCGGGGGCGATGACCTCCTACGAGCAGTACTTC. Translating gives CASSLSGAMTSYEQYF.

The rearrangement links TRBV5-1 to TRBJ2-7; D is uncertain. CDR3 size: 14 residues. From germline, CDR1 is SGHRS and CDR2 YFSETQ. The V and J ends lost 0 bases and 6 bases respectively, with 13 bases between them. The CDR3 reads CASSLATVAGEQYF. DNA for the CDR3: TGCGCCAGCAGCTTGGCGACGGTGGCCGGCGAGCAGTACTTC.

The rearrangement links TRBV10-1 to TRBJ1-2; no definite D call. The germline V gene has CDR1 WNHNN and CDR2 SYGVQD (reference sequence). V gave up 2 bases and J gave up 10 bases, with 11 bases separating them. The CDR3 is made up of 12 amino acids. The CDR3 nucleotides are TGCGCCAGCAGTGAGGGCAGGACTGACTACACCTTC. Its protein product is CASSEGRTDYTF.

The V and J genes are TRBV4-2 and TRBJ2-7, with D tentatively TRBD1 or TRBD2 (5 bases each). Germline CDR1 reads LGHNA; CDR2 reads YNFKEQ. V was shortened by 0 bases and J by 6 bases, with 12 bases between the two germline ends. The CDR3 spans 14 residues. This CDR3 is CASSQEAEGREQYF. The CDR3 DNA reads as TGTGCCAGCAGCCAAGAAGCTGAGGGGCGCGAGCAGTACTTC.